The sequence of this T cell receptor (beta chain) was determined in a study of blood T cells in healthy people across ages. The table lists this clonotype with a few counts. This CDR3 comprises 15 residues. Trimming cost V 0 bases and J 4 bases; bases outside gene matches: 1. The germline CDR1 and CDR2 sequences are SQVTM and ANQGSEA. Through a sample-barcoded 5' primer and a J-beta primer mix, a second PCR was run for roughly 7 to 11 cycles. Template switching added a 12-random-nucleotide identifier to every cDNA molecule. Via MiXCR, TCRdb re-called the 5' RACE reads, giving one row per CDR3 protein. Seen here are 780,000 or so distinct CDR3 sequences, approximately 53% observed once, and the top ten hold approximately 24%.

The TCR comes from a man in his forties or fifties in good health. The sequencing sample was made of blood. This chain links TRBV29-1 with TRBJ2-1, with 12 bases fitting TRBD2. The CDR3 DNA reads TGCAGCGTTGAAGATACTAGCGGGAGGTACAATGAGCAGTTCTTC. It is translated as CSVEDTSGRYNEQFF.